This T cell receptor (beta chain) was found in a study of graft-versus-host responses after intestinal transplantation. Study-level points and caveats: Allografts from individuals with graft-donor T cell macrochimerism displayed high graft-versus-host to host-versus-graft clonal ratios.

V lost 3 bases, J lost 4 bases, and 14 bases lay in between. CDR1 and CDR2 (germline): SGHNT, YYREEE (reference sequence). The CDR3 is 14 amino acids. Produced via immunoSEQ multiplex PCR; TCRdb's table is partial and in-frame only. Here the sample spans about 85,000 clones, over 80% being singletons. Regarding this clone: The antigen is undetermined.

This sequence originates from a human donor who received an intestinal transplant. The rearrangement links TRBV5-4 to TRBJ2-7, with a possible D match to TRBD1 (5 bases). The sample here was unstimulated CD8+ T cells sorted from spleen or lymph node cells, taken before intestinal transplant. The CDR3 sequence is CASSYLQDPYEQYF. CDR3 sequence (DNA): TGTGCCAGCAGCTACCTACAGGATCCATACGAGCAGTACTTC.